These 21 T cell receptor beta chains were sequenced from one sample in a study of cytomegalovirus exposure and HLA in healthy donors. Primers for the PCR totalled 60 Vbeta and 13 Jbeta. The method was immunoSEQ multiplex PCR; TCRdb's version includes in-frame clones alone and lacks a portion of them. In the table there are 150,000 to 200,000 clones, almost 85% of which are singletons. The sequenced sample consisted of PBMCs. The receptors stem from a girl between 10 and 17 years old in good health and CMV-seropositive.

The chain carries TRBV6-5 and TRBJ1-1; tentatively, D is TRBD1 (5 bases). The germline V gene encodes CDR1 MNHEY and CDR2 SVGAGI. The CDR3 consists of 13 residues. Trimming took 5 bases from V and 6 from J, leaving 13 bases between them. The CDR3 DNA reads TGTGCCAGCAGTGAGCAGGGTATCCCTGAAGCTTTCTTT. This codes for CASSEQGIPEAFF.

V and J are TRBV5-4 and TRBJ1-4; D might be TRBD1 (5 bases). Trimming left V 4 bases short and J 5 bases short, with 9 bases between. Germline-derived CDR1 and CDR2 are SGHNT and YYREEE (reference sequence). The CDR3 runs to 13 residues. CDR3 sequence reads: CASSIQGNEKLFF. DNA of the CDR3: TGTGCCAGCAGCATCCAGGGAAATGAAAAACTGTTTTTT.

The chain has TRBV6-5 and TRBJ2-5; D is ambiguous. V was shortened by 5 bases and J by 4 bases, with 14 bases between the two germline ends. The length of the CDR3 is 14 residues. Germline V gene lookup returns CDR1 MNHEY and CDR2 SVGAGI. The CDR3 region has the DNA TGTGCCAGCAGTGACGGGTCCCTGGGAGAGACCCAGTACTTC. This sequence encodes CASSDGSLGETQYF.

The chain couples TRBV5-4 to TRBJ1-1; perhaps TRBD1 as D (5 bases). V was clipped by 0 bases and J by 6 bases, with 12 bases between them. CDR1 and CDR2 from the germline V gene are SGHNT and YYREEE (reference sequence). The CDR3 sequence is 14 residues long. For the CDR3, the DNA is TGTGCCAGCAGCTTGGCGGGGGGTTTCCCTGAAGCTTTCTTT. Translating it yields CASSLAGGFPEAFF. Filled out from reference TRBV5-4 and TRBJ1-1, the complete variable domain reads ETGVTQSPTHLIKTRGQQVTLRCSSQSGHNTVSWYQQALGQGPQFIFQYYREEENGRGNFPPRFSGLQFPNYSSELNVNALELDDSALYLCASSLAGGFPEAFFGQGTRLTVV.

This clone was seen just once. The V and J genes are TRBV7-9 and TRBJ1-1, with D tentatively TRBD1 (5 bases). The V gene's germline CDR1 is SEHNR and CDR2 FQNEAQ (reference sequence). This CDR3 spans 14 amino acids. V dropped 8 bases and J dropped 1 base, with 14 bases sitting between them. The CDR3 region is CASGHRAPNTEAFF. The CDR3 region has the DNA TGTGCCAGCGGACACCGGGCTCCGAACACTGAAGCTTTCTTT.

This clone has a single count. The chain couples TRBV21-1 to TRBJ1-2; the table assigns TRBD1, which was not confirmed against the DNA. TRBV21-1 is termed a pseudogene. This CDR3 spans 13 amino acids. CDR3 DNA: TGTGCCAGCAGCAAGGACACTAACTATGGCTACACCTTC. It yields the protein CASSKDTNYGYTF.

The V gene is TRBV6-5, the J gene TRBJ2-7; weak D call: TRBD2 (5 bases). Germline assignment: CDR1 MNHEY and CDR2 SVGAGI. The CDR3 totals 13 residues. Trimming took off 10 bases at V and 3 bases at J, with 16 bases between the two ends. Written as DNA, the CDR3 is TGTGCCACGCGGGCCGGGAAAAGCTACGAGCAGTACTTC. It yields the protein CATRAGKSYEQYF.

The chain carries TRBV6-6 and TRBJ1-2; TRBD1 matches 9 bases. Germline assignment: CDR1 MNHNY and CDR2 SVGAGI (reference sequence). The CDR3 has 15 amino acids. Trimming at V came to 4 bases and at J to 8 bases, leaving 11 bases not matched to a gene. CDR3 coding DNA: TGTGCCAGCAGTTCGGCCAAAACAGGGGGCAGGGGCTACACCTTC. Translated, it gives CASSSAKTGGRGYTF.

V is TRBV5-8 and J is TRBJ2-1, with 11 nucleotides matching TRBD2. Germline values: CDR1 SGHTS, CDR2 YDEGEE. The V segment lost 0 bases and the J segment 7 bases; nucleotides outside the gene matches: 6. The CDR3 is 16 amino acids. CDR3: CASSLGTSGGYNEQFF. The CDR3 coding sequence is TGTGCCAGCAGCTTGGGAACTAGCGGGGGCTATAATGAGCAGTTCTTC.

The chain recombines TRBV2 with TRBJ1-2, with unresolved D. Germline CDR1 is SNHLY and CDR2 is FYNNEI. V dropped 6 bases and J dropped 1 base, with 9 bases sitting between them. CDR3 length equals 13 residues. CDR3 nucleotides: TGTGCCAGCAGGGGCAGTCATAACTATGGCTACACCTTC. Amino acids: CASRGSHNYGYTF.

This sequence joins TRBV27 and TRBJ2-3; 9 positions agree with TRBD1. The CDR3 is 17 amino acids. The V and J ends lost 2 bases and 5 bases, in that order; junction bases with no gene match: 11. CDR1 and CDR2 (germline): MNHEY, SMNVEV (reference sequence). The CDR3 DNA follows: TGTGCCAGCAGTTTAGCCCCCATGGGACAGGGAGGAGATACGCAGTATTTT. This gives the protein CASSLAPMGQGGDTQYF.

CDR3 in DNA: TGCGCCAGCAGCCAAGGGGGCAGCCGGACCTTGAACACTGAAGCTTTCTTT. Protein sequence: CASSQGGSRTLNTEAFF. The chain uses TRBV4-1 and TRBJ1-1; maybe TRBD1 (5 bases). The germline CDR1 and CDR2 sequences are MGHRA and YSYEKL. Trimming removed 1 base from V and 0 bases from J, with 15 bases in between. CDR3 length: 17 residues.

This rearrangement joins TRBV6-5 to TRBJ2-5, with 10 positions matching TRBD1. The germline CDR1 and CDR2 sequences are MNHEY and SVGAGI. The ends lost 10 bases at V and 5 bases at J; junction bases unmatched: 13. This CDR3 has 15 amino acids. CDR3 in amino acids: CANTPRQGARETQYF. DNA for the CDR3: TGTGCCAACACCCCCCGACAGGGGGCGAGGGAGACCCAGTACTTC.

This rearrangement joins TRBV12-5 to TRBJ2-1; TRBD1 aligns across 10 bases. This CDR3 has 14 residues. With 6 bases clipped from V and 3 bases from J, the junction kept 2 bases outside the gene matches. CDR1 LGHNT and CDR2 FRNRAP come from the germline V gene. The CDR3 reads CASGRDRGYNEQFF. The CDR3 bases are TGTGCTAGTGGCCGGGACAGGGGCTACAATGAGCAGTTCTTC. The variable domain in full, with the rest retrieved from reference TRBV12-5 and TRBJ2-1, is DARVTQTPRHKVTEMGQEVTMRCQPILGHNTVFWYRQTMMQGLELLAYFRNRAPLDDSGMPKDRFSAEMPDATLATLKIQPSEPRDSAVYFCASGRDRGYNEQFFGPGTRLTVL.

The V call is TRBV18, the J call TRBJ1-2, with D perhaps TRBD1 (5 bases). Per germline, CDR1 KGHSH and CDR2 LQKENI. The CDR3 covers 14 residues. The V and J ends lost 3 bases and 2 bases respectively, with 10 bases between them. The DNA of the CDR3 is TGTGCCAGCTCACCGGCAGGGTCCAACTATGGCTACACCTTC. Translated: CASSPAGSNYGYTF.

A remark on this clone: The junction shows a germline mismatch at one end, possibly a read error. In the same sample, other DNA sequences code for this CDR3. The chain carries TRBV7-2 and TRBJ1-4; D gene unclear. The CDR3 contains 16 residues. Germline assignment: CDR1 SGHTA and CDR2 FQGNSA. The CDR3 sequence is CASSLNLIAANEKLFF. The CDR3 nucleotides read TGTGCCAGCAGCTTAAATCTTATCGCGGCTAATGAAAAACTGTTTTTC.

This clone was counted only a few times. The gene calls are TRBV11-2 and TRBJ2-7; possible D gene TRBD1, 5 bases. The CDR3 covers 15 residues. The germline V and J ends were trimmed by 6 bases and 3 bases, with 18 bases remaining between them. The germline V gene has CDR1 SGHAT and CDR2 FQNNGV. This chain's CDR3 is CASSPLGPRSYEQYF. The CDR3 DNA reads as TGTGCCAGCAGTCCCCTGGGGCCGCGAAGCTACGAGCAGTACTTC.

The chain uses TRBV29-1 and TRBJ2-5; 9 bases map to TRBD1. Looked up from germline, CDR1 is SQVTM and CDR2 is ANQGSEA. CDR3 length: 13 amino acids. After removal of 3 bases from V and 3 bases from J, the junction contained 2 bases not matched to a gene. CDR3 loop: CSVDRTGEETQYF. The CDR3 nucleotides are TGCAGCGTTGACCGGACAGGGGAAGAGACCCAGTACTTC.

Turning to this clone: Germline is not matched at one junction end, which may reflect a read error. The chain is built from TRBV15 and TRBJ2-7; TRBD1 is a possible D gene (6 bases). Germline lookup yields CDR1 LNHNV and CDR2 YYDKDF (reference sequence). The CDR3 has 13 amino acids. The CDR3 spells CAISRQDSYEQYF. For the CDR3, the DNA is TGTGCCATCAGCAGACAGGACAGCTACGAGCAGTACTTC.

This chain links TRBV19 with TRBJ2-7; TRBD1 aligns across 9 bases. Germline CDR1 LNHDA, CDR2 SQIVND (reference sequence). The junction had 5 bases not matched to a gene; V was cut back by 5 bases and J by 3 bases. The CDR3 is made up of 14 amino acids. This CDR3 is CASSWGQGGYEQYF. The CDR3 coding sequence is TGTGCCAGTAGTTGGGGACAGGGTGGCTACGAGCAGTACTTC.

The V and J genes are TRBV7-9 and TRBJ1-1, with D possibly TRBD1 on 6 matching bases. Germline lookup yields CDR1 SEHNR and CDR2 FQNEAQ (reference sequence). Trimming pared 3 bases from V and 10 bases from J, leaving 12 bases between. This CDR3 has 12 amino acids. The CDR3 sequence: CASSFPGQGAFF. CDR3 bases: TGTGCCAGCAGCTTTCCGGGACAAGGAGCTTTCTTT.